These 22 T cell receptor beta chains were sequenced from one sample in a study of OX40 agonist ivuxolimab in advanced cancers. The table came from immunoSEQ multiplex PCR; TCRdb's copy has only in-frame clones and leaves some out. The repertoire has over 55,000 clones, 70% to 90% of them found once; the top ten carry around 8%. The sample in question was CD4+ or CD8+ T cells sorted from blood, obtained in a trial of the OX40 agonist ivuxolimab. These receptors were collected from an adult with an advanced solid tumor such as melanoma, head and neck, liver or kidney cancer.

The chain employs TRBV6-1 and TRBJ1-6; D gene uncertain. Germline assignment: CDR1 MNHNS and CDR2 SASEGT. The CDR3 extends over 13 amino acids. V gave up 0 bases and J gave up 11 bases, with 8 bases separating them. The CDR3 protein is CASSEAPVPPLHF. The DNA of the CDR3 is TGTGCCAGCAGTGAAGCGCCCGTGCCACCCCTCCACTTT.

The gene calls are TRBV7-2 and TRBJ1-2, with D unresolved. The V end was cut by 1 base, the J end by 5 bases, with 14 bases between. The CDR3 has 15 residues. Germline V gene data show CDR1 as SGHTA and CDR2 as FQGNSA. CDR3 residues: CASSLEVAGLYGYTF. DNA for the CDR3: TGTGCCAGCAGCTTAGAGGTGGCAGGTCTGTATGGCTACACCTTC.

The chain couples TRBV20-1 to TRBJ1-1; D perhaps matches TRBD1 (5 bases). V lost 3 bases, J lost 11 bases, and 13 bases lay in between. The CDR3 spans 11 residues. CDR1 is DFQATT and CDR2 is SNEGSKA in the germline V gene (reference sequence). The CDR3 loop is CSASSGTWAFF. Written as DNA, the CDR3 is TGCAGTGCTAGTTCCGGGACGTGGGCTTTCTTT.

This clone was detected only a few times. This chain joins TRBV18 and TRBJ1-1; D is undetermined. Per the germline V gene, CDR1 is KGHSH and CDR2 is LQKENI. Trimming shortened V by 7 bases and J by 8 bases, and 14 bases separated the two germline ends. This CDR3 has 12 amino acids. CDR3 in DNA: TGTGCCAGCTTCACCACCGACGGCGAAGCTTTCTTT. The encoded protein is CASFTTDGEAFF.

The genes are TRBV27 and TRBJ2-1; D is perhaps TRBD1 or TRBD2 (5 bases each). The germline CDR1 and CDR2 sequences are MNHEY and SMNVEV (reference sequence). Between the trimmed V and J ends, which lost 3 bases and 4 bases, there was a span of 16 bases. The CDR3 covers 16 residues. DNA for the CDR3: TGTGCCAGCAGTTTCGTGGGGGAGTGGAAATACAATGAGCAGTTCTTC. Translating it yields CASSFVGEWKYNEQFF.

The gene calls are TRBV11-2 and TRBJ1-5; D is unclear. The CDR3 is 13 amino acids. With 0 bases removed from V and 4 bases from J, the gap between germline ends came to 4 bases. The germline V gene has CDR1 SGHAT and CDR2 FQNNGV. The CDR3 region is CASSLDRNQPQHF. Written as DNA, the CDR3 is TGTGCCAGCAGCTTAGATCGAAATCAGCCCCAGCATTTT.

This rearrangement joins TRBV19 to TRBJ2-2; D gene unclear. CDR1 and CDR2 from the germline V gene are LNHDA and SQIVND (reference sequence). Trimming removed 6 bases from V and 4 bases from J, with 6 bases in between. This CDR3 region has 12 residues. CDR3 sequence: CASSRLTGELFF. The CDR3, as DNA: TGTGCCAGTAGCAGGCTCACCGGGGAGCTGTTTTTT. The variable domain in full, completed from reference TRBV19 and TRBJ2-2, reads DGGITQSPKYLFRKEGQNVTLSCEQNLNHDAMYWYRQDPGQGLRLIYYSQIVNDFQKGDIAEGYSVSREKKESFPLTVTSAQKNPTAFYLCASSRLTGELFFGEGSRLTVL.

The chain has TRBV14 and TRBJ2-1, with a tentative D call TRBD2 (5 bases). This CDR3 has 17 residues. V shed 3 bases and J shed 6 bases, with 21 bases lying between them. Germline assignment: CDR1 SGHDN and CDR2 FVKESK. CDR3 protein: CASSQRPGLLLFNEQFF. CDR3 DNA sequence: TGTGCCAGCAGCCAGAGGCCCGGACTGCTTCTATTCAATGAGCAGTTCTTC.

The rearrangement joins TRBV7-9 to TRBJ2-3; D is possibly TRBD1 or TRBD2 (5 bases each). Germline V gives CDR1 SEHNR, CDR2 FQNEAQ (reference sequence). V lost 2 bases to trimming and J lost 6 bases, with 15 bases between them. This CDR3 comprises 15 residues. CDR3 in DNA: TGTGCCAGCAGCTTAAGAAGTGGCAGGGACGATACGCAGTATTTT. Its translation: CASSLRSGRDDTQYF.

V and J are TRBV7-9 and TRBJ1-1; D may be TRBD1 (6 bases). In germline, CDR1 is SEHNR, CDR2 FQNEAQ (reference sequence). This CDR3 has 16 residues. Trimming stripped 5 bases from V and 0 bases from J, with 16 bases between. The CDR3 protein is CASSPQGGVMNTEAFF. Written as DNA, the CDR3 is TGTGCCAGCAGCCCCCAAGGGGGGGTAATGAACACTGAAGCTTTCTTT.

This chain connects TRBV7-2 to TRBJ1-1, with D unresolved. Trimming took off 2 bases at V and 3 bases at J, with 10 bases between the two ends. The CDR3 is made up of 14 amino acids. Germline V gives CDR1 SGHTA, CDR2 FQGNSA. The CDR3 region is CASSLWQVHTEAFF. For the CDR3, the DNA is TGTGCCAGCAGCTTATGGCAGGTGCACACTGAAGCTTTCTTT.

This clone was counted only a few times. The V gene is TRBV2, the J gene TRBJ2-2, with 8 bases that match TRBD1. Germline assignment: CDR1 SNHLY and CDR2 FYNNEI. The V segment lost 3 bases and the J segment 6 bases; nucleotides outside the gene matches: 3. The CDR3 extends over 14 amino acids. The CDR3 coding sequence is TGTGCCAGCAGTGAGGGCAGGGGGCCCGGGGAGCTGTTTTTT. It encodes CASSEGRGPGELFF.

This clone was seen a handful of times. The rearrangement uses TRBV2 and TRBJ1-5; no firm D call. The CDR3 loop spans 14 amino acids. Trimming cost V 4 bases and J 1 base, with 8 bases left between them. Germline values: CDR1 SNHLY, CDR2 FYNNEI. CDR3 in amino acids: CASSVEGSNQPQHF. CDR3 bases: TGTGCCAGCAGTGTGGAAGGGAGCAATCAGCCCCAGCATTTT.

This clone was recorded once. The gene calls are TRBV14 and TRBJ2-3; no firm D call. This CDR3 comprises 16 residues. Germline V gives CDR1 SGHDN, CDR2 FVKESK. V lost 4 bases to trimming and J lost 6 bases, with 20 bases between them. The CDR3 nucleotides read TGTGCCAGCAGCCTCGTATCGGGTGGGCTTAGGGATACGCAGTATTTT. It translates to CASSLVSGGLRDTQYF.

CDR3 bases: TGTGCCAGCTCACCGGAGACAGGGGTTGACTATGGCTACACCTTC. It translates to CASSPETGVDYGYTF. The chain employs TRBV18 and TRBJ1-2, with 8 bases matching TRBD1. The ends lost 3 bases at V and 3 bases at J; junction bases unmatched: 6. CDR3 length: 15 residues. Germline CDR1 reads KGHSH; CDR2 reads LQKENI.

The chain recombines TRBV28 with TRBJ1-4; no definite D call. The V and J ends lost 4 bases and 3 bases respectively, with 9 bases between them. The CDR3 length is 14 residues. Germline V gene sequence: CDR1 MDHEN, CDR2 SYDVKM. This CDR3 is CASSSMWANEKLFF. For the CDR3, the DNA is TGTGCCAGCAGTTCAATGTGGGCTAATGAAAAACTGTTTTTT.

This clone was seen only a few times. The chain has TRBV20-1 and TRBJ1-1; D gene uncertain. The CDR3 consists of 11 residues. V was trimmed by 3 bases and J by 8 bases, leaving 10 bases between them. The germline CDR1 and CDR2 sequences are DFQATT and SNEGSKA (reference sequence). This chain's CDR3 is CSARPVQEAFF. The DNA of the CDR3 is TGCAGTGCTAGGCCGGTACAGGAAGCTTTCTTT.

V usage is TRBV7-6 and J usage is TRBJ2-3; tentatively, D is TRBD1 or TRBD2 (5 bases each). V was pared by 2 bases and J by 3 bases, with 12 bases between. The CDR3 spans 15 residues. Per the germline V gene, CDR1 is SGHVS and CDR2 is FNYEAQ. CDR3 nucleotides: TGTGCCAGCAGCTTATCAGGGACCGCTACAGATACGCAGTATTTT. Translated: CASSLSGTATDTQYF.

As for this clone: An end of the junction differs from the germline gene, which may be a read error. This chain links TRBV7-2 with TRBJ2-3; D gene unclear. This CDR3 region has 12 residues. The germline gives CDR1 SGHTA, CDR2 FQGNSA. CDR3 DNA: TGTGCCAGCAGCTTTAGGGCAGATGCGCAGTATTTT. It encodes CASSFRADAQYF.

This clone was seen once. This CDR3 is CASSHGQTYSNQPQHF. Here the CDR3 DNA reads TGTGCCAGCAGCCACGGACAGACGTATAGCAATCAGCCCCAGCATTTT. This chain connects TRBV7-8 to TRBJ1-5; TRBD1 is a possible D gene (6 bases). The CDR3 is 16 amino acids. The V gene lost 5 bases and the J gene lost 0 bases, with 14 bases spanning the gap. Germline V lookup: CDR1 SGHVS, CDR2 FQNEAQ.

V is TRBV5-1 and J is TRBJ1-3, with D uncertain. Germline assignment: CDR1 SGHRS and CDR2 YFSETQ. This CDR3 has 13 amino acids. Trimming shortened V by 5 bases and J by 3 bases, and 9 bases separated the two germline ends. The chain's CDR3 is CASSSGGGNTIYF. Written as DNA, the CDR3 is TGCGCCAGCAGTTCAGGCGGTGGAAACACCATATATTTT.

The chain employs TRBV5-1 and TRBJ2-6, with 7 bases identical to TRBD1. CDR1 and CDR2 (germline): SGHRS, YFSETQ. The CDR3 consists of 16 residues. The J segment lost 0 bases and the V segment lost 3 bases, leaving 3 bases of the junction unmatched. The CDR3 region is CASSYGTASGANVLTF. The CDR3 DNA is TGCGCCAGCAGCTACGGGACAGCCTCTGGGGCCAACGTCCTGACTTTC.